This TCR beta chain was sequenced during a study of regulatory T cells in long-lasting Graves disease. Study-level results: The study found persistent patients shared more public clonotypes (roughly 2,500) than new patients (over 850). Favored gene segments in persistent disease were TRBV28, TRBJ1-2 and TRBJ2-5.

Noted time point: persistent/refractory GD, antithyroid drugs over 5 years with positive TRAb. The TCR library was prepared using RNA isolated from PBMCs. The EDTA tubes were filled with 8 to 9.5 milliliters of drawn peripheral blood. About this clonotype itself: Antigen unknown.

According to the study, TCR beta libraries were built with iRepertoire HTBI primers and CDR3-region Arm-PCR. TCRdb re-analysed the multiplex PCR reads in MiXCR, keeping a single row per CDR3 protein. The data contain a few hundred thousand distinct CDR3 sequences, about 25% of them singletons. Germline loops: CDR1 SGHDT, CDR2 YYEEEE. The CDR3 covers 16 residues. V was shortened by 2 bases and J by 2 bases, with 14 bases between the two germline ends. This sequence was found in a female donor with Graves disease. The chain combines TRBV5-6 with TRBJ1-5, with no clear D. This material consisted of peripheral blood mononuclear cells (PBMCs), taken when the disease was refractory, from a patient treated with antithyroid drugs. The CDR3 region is CASSLMGFHRNQPQHF. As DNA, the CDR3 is TGTGCCAGCAGCTTAATGGGGTTCCATCGCAATCAGCCCCAGCATTTT. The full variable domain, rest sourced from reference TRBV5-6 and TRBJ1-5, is DAGVTQSPTHLIKTRGQQVTLRCSPKSGHDTVSWYQQALGQGPQFIFQYYEEEERQRGNFPDRFSGHQFPNYSSELNVNALLLGDSALYLCASSLMGFHRNQPQHFGDGTRLSIL.